This T cell receptor beta chain was obtained from a study of T and B cells in COVID-19 patients. The wider study: Most recovered patients had mild to moderate COVID-19 treated as outpatients. Of about 20 active-infection patients, approximately twelve were critically ill with mechanical ventilation or extracorporeal membrane oxygenation. Of some 21 active-infection patients, 15 to 18 carried comorbidities linked to unfavorable COVID-19 outcome.

In its sample, this clonotype is large. Antigen specificity is unknown. Blood genomic DNA input for TRB amplification was 250-500 ng. Multiplex PCR with BIOMED2 TRB-A/B primer pools amplified TRB rearrangements. TCRdb independently ran MiXCR on the multiplex PCR reads; one entry per CDR3 protein. The sample holds over 7,000 distinct CDR3 sequences; roughly 24% are singletons and the top ten take approximately 6.6%. Study-level points and caveats: Active COVID-19 showed highly clonal TRB repertoires; recovery showed diversity and richness above healthy donors.

Germline CDR1 reads SQVTM; CDR2 reads ANQGSEA. The CDR3 covers 14 residues. Trimming removed 5 bases from V and 3 bases from J; junction bases left unmatched: 2. J is TRBJ2-2 and V is TRBV29-1; 11 bases align to TRBD2. Sequenced material: blood. The receptor comes from a human donor who had recovered from COVID-19. CDR3 nucleotide sequence: TGCAGCGTTTGGACTAGCGGGTACACCGGGGAGCTGTTTTTT. This translates into CSVWTSGYTGELFF.